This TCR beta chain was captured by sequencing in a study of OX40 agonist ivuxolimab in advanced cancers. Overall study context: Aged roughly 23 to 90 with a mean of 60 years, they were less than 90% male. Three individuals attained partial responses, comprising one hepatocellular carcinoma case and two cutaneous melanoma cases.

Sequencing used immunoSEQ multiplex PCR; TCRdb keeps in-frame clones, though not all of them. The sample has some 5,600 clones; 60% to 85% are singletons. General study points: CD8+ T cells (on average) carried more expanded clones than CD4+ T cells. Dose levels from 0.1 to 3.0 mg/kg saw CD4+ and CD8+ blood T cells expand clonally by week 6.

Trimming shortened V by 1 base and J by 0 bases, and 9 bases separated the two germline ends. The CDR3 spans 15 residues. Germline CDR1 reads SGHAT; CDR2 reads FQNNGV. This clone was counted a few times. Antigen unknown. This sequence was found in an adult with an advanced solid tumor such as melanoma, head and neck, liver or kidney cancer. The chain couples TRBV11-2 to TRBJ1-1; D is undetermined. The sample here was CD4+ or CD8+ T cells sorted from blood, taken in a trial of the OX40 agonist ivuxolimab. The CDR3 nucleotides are TGTGCCAGCAGCTTAGGGGTAATCATGAACACTGAAGCTTTCTTT. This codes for CASSLGVIMNTEAFF.